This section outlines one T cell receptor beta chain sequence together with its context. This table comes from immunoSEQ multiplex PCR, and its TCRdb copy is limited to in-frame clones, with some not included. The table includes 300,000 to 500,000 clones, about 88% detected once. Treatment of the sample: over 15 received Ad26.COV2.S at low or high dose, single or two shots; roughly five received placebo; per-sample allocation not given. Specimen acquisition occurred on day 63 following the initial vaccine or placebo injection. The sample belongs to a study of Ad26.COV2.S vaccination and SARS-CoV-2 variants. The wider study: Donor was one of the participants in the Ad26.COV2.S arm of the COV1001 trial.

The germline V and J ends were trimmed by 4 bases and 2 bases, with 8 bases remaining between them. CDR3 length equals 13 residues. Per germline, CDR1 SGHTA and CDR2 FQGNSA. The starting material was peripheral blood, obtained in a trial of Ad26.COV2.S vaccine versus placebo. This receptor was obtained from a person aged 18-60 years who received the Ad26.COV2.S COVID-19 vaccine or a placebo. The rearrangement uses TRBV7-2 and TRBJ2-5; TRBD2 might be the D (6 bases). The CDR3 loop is CASSSGLQETQYF. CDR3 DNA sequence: TGTGCCAGCAGCTCGGGACTTCAAGAGACCCAGTACTTC. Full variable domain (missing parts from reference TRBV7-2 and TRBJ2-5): GAGVSQSPSNKVTEKGKDVELRCDPISGHTALYWYRQSLGQGLEFLIYFQGNSAPDKSGLPSDRFSAERTGGSVSTLTIQRTQQEDSAVYLCASSSGLQETQYFGPGTRLLVL.